This section outlines one T cell receptor beta chain sequence together with its context. Its antigen target is currently unknown. No base quality values were provided; no much bigger clone lies one nucleotide off. The data stem from a study of blood T cell repertoires in COVID-19 (dated by TCRdb to the early 2020s). Turning to the overall study: Samples covering the acute and convalescent phases of COVID-19 were provided by collaborators in the United States, Italy and Spain. The repertoires were made available in a free public database intended to serve as a resource for research on the immune response to SARS-CoV-2. The prospective study material was composed of cDNA or gDNA derived from T cells, B-cell-depleted T cells, or PBMCs. Samples came from the ongoing ImmuneRACE study (first 160 participants) plus 1,254 subjects from 6 global collaborators. Where HLA class I and class II types were available, the types were taken from metadata supplied by the sample provider, not from assay-based typing. Deeply sampled blood TCRbeta repertoires from subjects exposed to, actively infected with, or recovered from COVID-19 were included in the dataset. The sample metadata nearly always contained a de-identified subject ID, COVID-19 status, age in years and sex. Beyond this particular receptor, the publication reports: Clinical and demographic metadata were provided uncurated, with the amount varying by source and participant.

TCRbeta CDR3 regions were amplified from genomic DNA by means of the immunoSEQ Assay, a bias-controlled multiplex PCR. The published analysis was carried out like this. Within the assay, amplification of reference gene primers was used to estimate how many nucleated cells each sample contained. Sequence reads were collapsed and filtered to measure the absolute abundance of every unique TCRbeta CDR3 rearrangement. For each sample, productive Simpson clonality was calculated as the square root of Simpson's diversity index over productive rearrangements. TCRdb took this table from immuneACCESS and kept in-frame rearrangements with V and J called. Such tables lack part of the clones; where checked against another copy, unresolved V genes explain under half of the gap, and the rest is unexplained. Clone size and V and J calls were adopted from that table, with D and trimming inferred from the DNA. The sample profile shows roughly 72,000 clones; about four fifths of them were found once. Of the sample, about 20% falls within the top ten clones.

A second Seattle source provided samples from volunteer blood donors who had recovered from COVID-19. Each collaborating institution followed its own protocols to collect whole blood in K2EDTA tubes. For TCRbeta analysis, collaborator samples were shipped as frozen whole blood, as isolated PBMCs, or as DNA extracted from either sample type. The TCR originated in a man between 65 and 79 years old who had recovered from COVID-19. Sequences were obtained from peripheral blood.

The DNA reads as follows: TGTGCCAGCAGCTTGCAGGGGCAGGGGTCTGGAAACACCATATATTTT. It is translated as CASSLQGQGSGNTIYF. Rearrangement joined TRBV5-4 to TRBJ1-3; tentative D gene TRBD1, with 6 bases matching. The V end loses 1 base and the J end loses 1 base, and a stretch of 12 bases separates them. CDR1 SGHNT and CDR2 YYREEE were looked up in the germline V gene (reference sequence). The CDR3 sequence holds 16 residues, the cysteine and phenylalanine included. Only the CDR3 region is kept as DNA, spanning 48 bases read in frame from base 1.